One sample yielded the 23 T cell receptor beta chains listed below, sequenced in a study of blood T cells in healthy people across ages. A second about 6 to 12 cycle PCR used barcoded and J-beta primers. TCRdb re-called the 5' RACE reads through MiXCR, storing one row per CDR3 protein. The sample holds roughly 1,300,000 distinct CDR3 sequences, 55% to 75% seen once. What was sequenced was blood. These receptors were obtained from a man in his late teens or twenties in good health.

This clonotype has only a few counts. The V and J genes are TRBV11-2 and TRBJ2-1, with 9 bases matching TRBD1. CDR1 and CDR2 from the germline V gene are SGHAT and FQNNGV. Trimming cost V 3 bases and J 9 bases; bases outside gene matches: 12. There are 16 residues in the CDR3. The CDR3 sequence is CASSFFWRDRVPEQFF. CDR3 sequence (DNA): TGTGCCAGCAGCTTTTTTTGGCGGGACAGGGTGCCTGAGCAGTTCTTC.

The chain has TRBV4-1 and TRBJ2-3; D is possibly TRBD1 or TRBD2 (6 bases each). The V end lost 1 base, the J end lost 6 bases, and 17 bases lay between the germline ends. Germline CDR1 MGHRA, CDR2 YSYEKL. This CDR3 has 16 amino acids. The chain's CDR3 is CASSQAEGGVGDTQYF. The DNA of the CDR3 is TGCGCCAGCAGCCAAGCGGAGGGGGGTGTCGGGGATACGCAGTATTTT.

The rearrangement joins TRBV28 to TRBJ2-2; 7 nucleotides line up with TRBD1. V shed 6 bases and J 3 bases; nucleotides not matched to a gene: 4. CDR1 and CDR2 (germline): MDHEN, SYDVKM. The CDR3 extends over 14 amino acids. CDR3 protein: CASRTGTDTGELFF. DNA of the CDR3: TGTGCCAGCAGGACCGGGACAGACACCGGGGAGCTGTTTTTT.

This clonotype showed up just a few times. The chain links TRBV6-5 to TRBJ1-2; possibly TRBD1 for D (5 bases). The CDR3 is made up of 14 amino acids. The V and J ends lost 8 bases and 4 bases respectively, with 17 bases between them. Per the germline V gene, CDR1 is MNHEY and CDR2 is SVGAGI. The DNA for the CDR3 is TGTGCCAGCTCTGACGGGACCTCAGTCTATGGCTACACCTTC. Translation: CASSDGTSVYGYTF.

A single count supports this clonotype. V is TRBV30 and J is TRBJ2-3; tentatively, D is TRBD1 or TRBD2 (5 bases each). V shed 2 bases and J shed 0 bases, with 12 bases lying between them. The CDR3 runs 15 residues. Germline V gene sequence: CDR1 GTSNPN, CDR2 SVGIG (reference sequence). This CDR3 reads CAWSRGPASTDTQYF. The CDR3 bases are TGTGCCTGGAGTCGGGGCCCCGCGAGCACAGATACGCAGTATTTT.

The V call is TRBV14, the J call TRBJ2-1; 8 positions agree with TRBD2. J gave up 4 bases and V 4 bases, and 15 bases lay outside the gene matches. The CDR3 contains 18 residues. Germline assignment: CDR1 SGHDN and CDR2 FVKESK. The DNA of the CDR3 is TGTGCCAGCAGCCCCCAGATACCAGCGGGAGTTGGTTACAATGAGCAGTTCTTC. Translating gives CASSPQIPAGVGYNEQFF.

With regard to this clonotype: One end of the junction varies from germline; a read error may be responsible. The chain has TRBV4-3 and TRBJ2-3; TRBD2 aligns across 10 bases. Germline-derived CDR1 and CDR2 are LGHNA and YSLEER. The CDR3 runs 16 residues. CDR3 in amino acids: CASSQDTSGGADTQYF. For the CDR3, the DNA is TGCGCAAGCAGCCAAGATACGAGCGGGGGGGCAGATACGCAGTATTTT.

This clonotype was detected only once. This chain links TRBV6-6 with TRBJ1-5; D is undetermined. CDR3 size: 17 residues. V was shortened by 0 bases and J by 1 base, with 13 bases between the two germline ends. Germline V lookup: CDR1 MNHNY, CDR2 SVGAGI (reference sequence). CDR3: CASSYSIGSGSNQPQHF. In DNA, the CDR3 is TGTGCCAGCAGTTACTCGATCGGGAGTGGCAGCAATCAGCCCCAGCATTTT.

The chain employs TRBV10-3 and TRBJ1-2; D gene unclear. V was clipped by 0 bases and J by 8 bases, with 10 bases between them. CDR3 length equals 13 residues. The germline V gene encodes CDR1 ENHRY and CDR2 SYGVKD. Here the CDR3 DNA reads TGTGCCATCAGTGAGTCGAATGTAGGAGGCTACACCTTC. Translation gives CAISESNVGGYTF.

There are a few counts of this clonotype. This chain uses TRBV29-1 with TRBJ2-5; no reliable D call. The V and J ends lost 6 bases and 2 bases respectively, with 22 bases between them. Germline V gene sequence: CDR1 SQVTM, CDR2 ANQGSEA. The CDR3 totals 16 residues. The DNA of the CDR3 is TGCAGCGTCCCAAGGGATGGAAAGGTTGGGCAAGAGACCCAGTACTTC. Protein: CSVPRDGKVGQETQYF.

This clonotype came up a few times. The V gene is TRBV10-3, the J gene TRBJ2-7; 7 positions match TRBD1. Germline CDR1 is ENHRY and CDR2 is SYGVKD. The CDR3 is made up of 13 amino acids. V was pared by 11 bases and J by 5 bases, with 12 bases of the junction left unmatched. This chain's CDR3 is CASRTGRGDEQYF. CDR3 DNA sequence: TGTGCCTCCCGGACAGGCCGGGGTGACGAGCAGTACTTC.

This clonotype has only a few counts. The CDR3 loop is CASRGVGQSGKNIQYF. The CDR3 DNA is TGTGCCAGCAGAGGCGTAGGACAGAGTGGCAAAAACATTCAGTACTTC. J is TRBJ2-4 and V is TRBV6-5; tentatively, D is TRBD1 (6 bases). The CDR3 runs 16 residues. CDR1 is MNHEY, CDR2 SVGAGI, per germline. V was pared by 6 bases and J by 3 bases, with 18 bases between.

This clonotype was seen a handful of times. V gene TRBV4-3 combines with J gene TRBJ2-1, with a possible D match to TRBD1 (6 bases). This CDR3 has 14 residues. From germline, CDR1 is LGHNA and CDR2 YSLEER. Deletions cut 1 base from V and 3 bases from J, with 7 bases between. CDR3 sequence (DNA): TGCGCCAGCAGCCAAGGACAGGACTACAATGAGCAGTTCTTC. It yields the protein CASSQGQDYNEQFF.

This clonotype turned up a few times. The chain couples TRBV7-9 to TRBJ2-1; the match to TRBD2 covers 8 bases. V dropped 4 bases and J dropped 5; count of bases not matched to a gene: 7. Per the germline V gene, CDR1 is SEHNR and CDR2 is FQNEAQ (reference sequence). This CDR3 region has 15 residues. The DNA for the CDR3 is TGTGCCAGCAGCTACCTGGGCGGGGGGAACAATGAGCAGTTCTTC. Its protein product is CASSYLGGGNNEQFF.

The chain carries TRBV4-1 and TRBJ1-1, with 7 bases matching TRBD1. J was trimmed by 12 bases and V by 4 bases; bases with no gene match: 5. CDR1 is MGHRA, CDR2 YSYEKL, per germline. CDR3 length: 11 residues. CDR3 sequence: CASSRDSRTFF. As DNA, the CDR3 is TGCGCCAGCAGCCGGGACAGTCGAACTTTCTTT.

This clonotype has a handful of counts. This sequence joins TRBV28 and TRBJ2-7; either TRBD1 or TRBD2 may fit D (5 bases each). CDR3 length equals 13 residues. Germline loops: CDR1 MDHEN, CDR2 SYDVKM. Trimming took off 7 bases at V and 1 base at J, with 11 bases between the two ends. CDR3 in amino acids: CASIGTASYEQYF. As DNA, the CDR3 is TGTGCCAGCATCGGGACGGCATCCTACGAGCAGTACTTC.

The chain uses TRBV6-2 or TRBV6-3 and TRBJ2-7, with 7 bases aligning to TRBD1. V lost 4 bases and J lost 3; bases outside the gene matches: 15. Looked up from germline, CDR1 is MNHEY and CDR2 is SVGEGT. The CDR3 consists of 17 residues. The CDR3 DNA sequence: TGTGCCAGCAGTTTAGCACTCCACAGGGGCCTCAGCTACGAGCAGTACTTC. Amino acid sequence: CASSLALHRGLSYEQYF.

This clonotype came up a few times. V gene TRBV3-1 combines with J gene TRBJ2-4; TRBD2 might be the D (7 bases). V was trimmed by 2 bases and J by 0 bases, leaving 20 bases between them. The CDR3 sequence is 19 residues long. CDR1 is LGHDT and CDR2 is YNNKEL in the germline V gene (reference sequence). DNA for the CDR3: TGTGCCAGCAGCCAAAAAGTCCACGGGGGGCGATTAGCCAAAAACATTCAGTACTTC. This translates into CASSQKVHGGRLAKNIQYF.

The CDR3 here is CASSQRGGRYNEQYF. CDR3 bases: TGTGCCAGCAGCCAAAGAGGAGGTCGGTACAATGAGCAGTACTTC. J is TRBJ2-1 and V is TRBV12-3 or TRBV12-4; D might be TRBD2 (5 bases). The end of the DNA is better explained by TRBJ2-7, so the J call may be wrong. This CDR3 has 15 residues.

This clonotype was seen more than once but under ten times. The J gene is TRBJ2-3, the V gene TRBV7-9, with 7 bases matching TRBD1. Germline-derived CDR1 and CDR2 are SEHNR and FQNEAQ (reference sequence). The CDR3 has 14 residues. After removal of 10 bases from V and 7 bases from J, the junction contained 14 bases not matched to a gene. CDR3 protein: CATRQGSSMYTQYF. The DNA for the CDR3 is TGTGCCACCCGACAGGGCTCATCTATGTATACGCAGTATTTT.

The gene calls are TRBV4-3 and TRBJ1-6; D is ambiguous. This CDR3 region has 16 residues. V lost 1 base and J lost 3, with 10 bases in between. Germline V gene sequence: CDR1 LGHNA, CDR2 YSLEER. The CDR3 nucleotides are TGCGCCAGCAGCCAAGGAACAGCGAGCTATAATTCACCCCTCCACTTT. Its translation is CASSQGTASYNSPLHF.

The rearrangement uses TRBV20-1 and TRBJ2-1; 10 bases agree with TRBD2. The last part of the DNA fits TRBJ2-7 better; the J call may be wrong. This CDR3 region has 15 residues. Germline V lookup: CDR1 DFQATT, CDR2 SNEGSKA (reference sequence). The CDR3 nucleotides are TGCAGTGCTAGCACCAGCGGGGGGGCTTATTACGAGCAGTACTTC. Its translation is CSASTSGGAYYEQYF.

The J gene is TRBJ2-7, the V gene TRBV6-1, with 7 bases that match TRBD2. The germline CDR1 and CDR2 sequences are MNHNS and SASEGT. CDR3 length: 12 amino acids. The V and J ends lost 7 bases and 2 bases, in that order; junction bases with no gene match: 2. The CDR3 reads CASMGLTYEQYF. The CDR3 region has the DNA TGTGCCAGCATGGGACTAACCTACGAGCAGTACTTC.